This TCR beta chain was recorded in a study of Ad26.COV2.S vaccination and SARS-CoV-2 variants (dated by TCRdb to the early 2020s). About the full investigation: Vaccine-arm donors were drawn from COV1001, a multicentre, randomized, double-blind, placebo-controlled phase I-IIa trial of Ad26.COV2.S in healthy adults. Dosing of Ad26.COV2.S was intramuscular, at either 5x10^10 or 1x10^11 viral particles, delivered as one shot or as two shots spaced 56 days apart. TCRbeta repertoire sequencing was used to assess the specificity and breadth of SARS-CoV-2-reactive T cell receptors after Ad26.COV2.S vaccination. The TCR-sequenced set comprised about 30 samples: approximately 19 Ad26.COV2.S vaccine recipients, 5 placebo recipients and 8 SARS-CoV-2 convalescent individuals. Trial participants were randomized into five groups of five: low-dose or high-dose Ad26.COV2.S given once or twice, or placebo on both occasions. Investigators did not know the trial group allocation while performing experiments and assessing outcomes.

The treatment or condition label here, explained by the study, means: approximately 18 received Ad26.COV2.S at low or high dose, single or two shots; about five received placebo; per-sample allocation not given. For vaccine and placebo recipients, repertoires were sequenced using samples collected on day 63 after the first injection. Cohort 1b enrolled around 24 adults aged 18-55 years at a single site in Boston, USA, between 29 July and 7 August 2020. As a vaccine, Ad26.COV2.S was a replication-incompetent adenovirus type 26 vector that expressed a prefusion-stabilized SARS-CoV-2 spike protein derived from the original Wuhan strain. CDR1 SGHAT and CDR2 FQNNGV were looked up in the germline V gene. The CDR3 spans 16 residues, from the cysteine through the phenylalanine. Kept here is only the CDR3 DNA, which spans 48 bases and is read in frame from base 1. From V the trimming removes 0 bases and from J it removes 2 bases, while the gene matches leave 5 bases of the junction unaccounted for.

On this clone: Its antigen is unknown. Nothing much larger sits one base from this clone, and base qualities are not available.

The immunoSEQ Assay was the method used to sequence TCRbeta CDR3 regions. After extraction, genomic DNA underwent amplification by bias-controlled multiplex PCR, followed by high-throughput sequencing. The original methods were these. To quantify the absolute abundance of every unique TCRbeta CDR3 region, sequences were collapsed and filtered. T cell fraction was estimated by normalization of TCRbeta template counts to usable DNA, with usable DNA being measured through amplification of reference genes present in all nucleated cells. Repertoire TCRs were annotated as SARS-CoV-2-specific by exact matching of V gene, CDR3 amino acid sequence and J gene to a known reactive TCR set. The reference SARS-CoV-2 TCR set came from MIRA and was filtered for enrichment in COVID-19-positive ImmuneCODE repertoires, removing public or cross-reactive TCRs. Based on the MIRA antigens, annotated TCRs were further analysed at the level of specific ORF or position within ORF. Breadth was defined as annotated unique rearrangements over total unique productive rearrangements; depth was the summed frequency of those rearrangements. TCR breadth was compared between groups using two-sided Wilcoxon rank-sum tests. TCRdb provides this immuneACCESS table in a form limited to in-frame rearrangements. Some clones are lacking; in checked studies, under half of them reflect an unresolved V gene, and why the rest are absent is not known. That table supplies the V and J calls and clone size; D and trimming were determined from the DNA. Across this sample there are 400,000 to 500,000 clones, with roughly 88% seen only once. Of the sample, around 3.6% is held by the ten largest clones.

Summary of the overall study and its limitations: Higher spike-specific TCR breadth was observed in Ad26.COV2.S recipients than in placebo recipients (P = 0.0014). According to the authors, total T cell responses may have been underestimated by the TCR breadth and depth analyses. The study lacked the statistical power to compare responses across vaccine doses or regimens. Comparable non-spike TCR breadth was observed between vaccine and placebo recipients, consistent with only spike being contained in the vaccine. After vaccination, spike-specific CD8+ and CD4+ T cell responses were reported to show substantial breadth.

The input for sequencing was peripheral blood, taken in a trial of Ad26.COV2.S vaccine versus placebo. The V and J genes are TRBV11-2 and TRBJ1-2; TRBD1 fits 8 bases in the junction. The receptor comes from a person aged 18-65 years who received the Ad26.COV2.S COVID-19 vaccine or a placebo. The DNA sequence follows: TGTGCCAGCAGCTTAGATGCCACAGGGGGGAACTATGGCTACACCTTC. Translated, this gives CASSLDATGGNYGYTF.